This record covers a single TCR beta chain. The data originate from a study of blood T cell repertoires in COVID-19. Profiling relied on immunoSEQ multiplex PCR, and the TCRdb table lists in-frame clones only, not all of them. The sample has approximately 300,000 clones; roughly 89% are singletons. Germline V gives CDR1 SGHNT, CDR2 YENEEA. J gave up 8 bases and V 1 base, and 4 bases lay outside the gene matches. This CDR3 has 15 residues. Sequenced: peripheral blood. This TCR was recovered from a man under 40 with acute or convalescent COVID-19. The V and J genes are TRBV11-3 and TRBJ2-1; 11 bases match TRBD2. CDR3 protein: CASSLGLAGFDEQFF. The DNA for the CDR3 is TGTGCCAGCAGCTTAGGACTAGCGGGGTTCGATGAGCAGTTCTTC.